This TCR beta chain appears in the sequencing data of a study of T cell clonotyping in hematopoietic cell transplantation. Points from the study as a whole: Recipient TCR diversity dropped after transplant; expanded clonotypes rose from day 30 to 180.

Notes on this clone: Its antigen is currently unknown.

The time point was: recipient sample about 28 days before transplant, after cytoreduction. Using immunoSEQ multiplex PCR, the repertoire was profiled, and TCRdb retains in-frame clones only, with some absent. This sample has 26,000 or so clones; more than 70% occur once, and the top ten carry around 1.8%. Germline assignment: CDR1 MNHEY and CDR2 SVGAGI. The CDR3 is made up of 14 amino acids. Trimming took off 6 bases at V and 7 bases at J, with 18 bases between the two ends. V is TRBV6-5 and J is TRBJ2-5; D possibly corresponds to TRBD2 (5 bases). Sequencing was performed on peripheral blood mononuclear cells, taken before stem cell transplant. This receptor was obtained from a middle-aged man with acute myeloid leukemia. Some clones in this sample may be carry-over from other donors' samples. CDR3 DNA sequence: TGTGCCAGCAGCACCGGACGAGGGTGGGGGACCCAGTACTTC. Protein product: CASSTGRGWGTQYF.